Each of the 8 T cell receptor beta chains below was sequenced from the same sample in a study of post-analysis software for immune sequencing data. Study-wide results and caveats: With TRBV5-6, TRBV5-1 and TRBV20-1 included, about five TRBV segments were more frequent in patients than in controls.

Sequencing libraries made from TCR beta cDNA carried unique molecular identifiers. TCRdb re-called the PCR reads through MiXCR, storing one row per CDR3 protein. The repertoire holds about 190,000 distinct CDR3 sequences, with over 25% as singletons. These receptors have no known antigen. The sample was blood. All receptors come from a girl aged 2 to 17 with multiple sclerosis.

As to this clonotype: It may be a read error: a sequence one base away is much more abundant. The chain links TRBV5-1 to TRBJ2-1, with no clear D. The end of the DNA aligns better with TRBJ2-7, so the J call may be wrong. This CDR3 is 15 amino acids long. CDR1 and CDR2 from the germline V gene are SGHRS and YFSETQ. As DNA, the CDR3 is TGCGCCAGCAGCTTGATAGATAGCTCCTACAATGAGCAGTACTTC. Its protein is CASSLIDSSYNEQYF.

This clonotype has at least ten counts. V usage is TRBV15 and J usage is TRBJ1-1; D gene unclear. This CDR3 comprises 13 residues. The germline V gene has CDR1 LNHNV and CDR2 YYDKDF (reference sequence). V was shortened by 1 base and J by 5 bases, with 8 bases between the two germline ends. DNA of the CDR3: TGTGCCACCAGCAGAGCTCCGTCGACTGAAGCTTTCTTT. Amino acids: CATSRAPSTEAFF. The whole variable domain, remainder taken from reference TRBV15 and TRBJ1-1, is DAMVIQNPRYQVTQFGKPVTLSCSQTLNHNVMYWYQQKSSQAPKLLFHYYDKDFNNEADTPDNFQSRRPNTSFCFLDIRSPGLGDTAMYLCATSRAPSTEAFFGQGTRLTVV.

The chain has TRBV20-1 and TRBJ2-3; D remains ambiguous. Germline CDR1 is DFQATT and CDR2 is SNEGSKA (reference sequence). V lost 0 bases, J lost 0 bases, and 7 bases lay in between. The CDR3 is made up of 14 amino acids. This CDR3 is CSAREAYSTDTQYF. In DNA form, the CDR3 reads TGCAGTGCTAGAGAGGCCTATAGCACAGATACGCAGTATTTT.

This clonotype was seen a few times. The CDR3 nucleotides read TGTGCCAGCAGTTTTTCAGGACTGAACACTGAAGCTTTCTTT. Amino acids: CASSFSGLNTEAFF. This chain joins TRBV12-3 or TRBV12-4 and TRBJ1-1; no clear D gene. This CDR3 is 14 amino acids long. Between the trimmed V and J ends, which lost 3 bases and 0 bases, there was a span of 8 bases.

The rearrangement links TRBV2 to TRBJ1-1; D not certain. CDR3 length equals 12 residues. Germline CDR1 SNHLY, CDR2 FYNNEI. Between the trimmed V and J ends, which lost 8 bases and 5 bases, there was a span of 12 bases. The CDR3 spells CASATDETEAFF. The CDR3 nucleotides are TGTGCCAGCGCAACGGACGAAACTGAAGCTTTCTTT.

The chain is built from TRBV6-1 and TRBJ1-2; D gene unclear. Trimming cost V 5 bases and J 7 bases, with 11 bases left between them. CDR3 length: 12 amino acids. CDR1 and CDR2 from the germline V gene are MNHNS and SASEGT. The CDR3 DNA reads TGTGCCAGCAGTACCCTGCACACTGGCTACACCTTC. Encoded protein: CASSTLHTGYTF.

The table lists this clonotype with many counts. CDR3 protein: CASSRGGSTDTQYF. The DNA of the CDR3 is TGCGCCAGCAGCCGCGGGGGGTCGACAGATACGCAGTATTTT. The chain couples TRBV5-1 to TRBJ2-3; 8 bases fit TRBD2. This CDR3 comprises 14 residues. CDR1 SGHRS and CDR2 YFSETQ come from the germline V gene. The ends lost 4 bases at V and 3 bases at J; junction bases unmatched: 4.

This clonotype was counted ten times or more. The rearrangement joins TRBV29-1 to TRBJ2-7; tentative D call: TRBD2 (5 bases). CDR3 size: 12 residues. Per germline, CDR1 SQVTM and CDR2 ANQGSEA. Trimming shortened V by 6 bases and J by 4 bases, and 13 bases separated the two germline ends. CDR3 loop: CSVGEGIYEQYF. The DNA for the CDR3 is TGCAGCGTCGGCGAGGGCATTTACGAGCAGTACTTC.